The 26 T cell receptor beta chains below were found in one sample sequenced in a study of CD8+CD57+ T cells in acquired aplastic anemia. Genomic DNA templated the TCR beta VDJ and CDR3 profiling. TCRdb reprocessed the reads via MiXCR and lists one record per CDR3 protein. The sample carries approximately 380,000 distinct CDR3 sequences, around 68% recorded once. The sample comprised sorted CD4+, CD8+, or CD8+CD57+ T cells (not recorded which) from PBMCs. These receptors came from a human donor in good health, serving as a control.

The J gene is TRBJ2-5, the V gene TRBV7-6; 8 bases are a match to TRBD1. J gave up 1 base and V 5 bases, and 6 bases lay outside the gene matches. Per the germline V gene, CDR1 is SGHVS and CDR2 is FNYEAQ. This CDR3 has 15 residues. The CDR3 reads CASSARTGPQETQYF. The CDR3 bases are TGTGCCAGCAGCGCCCGGACAGGGCCCCAAGAGACCCAGTACTTC. Full variable domain (outside the CDR3, taken from reference TRBV7-6 and TRBJ2-5): GAGVSQSPRYKVTKRGQDVALRCDPISGHVSLYWYRQALGQGPEFLTYFNYEAQQDKSGLPNDRFSAERPEGSISTLTIQRTEQRDSAMYRCASSARTGPQETQYFGPGTRLLVL.

The table lists this clonotype with a few counts. Since a much larger clone is just one base distant, this may be a read error. This chain joins TRBV2 and TRBJ2-2, with a possible D match to TRBD1 (7 bases). CDR1 and CDR2 (germline): SNHLY, FYNNEI. The CDR3 contains 14 residues. The CDR3 bases are TGTGCCTGGAGGGGACAGAGGGAGGCCGGGGAGCTGTCTTTT. It translates to CAWRGQREAGELSF.

This chain joins TRBV6-5 and TRBJ1-1; maybe TRBD1 (6 bases). CDR1 is MNHEY and CDR2 is SVGAGI in the germline V gene. V shed 4 bases and J shed 2 bases, with 11 bases lying between them. CDR3 length equals 14 residues. CDR3 nucleotide sequence: TGTGCCAGCAGTTCCCCGGGACAAAACACTGAAGCTTTCTTT. It yields the protein CASSSPGQNTEAFF.

The chain employs TRBV6-5 and TRBJ2-6, with 9 bases identical to TRBD1. This CDR3 contains 12 residues. Germline CDR1 is MNHEY and CDR2 is SVGAGI. Losses at the gene ends were 2 bases for V and 18 bases for J; bases not matched to a gene: 5. CDR3 sequence: CASSYKSGQGTF. The CDR3 DNA reads as TGTGCCAGCAGTTACAAATCGGGACAGGGGACTTTC.

The chain joins TRBV5-1 to TRBJ2-7, with D hard to call. The CDR3 is 13 residues long. Deletions cut 7 bases from V and 6 bases from J, with 17 bases between. CDR1 and CDR2 from the germline V gene are SGHRS and YFSETQ. The CDR3 loop is CASRRTAPSEQYF. For the CDR3, the DNA is TGCGCCAGCCGCCGGACCGCGCCTTCCGAGCAGTACTTC.

About this clonotype itself: At one end the junction does not follow the germline gene, possibly because of a read error. This rearrangement joins TRBV2 to TRBJ1-5; 7 bases map to TRBD1. The CDR3 spans 14 residues. CDR1 and CDR2 from the germline V gene are SNHLY and FYNNEI. Here the CDR3 DNA reads TGTGCCAGCAGTGGAGCGACAGGGAGTCAGCCCGAGCATTTC. This codes for CASSGATGSQPEHF.

Concerning this clonotype: The DNA is left out, because the CDR3 cannot be placed on it with certainty; the CDR3 is given as TCRdb lists it. The chain is built from TRBV20-1 and TRBJ2-7; whether TRBD2, the table's D call, matches the DNA was not checked. CDR1 is DFQATT and CDR2 is SNEGSKA in the germline V gene (reference sequence). The CDR3 is 12 amino acids long, termini counted. This CDR3 is CSVGSGTGTEYF.

This chain uses TRBV7-9 with TRBJ2-7; 9 positions agree with TRBD1. V shed 3 bases and J 4 bases; nucleotides not matched to a gene: 7. The length of the CDR3 is 15 residues. Germline values: CDR1 SEHNR, CDR2 FQNEAQ (reference sequence). Written as DNA, the CDR3 is TGTGCCAGCAGCTTTTCAGGGACAGGGCTTTACGAGCAGTACTTC. Its protein product is CASSFSGTGLYEQYF.

There are many counts of this clonotype. The genes are TRBV6-1 and TRBJ2-3; D uncertain. Trimming cost V 4 bases and J 2 bases, with 4 bases left between them. CDR1 is MNHNS, CDR2 SASEGT, per germline. CDR3 length: 12 residues. The CDR3 region has the DNA TGTGCCAGCAGTGGCTACACAGATACGCAGTATTTT. Its protein is CASSGYTDTQYF.

This clonotype was observed once. This chain links TRBV2 with TRBJ1-2; no clear D gene. CDR1 and CDR2 (germline): SNHLY, FYNNEI. Trimming took off 4 bases at V and 8 bases at J, with 11 bases between the two ends. CDR3 size: 12 residues. The CDR3 loop reads CASSAMQWGYTF. In DNA, the CDR3 is TGTGCCAGCAGTGCCATGCAGTGGGGCTACACCTTC.

This clonotype was found many times. An end of the junction differs from the germline gene, which may be a read error. The CDR3 coding sequence is TGTGCCAGCAGCTCACGAACTCGAGGGGGGTATTTAGAGGGCTACACCTTC. Its translation: CASSSRTRGGYLEGYTF. The J gene is TRBJ1-2, the V gene TRBV5-1; D possibly corresponds to TRBD1 (6 bases). The CDR3 has 17 amino acids. Germline CDR1 reads SGHRS; CDR2 reads YFSETQ.

The V call is TRBV5-1, the J call TRBJ1-3; D not certain. Trimming left V 4 bases short and J 0 bases short, with 17 bases between. CDR3 size: 17 residues. Germline V lookup: CDR1 SGHRS, CDR2 YFSETQ. CDR3 DNA sequence: TGCGCCAGCAGCCAAGATGGCCTCGGCAGCTCTGGAAACACCATATATTTT. Amino acid sequence: CASSQDGLGSSGNTIYF. Using reference TRBV5-1 and TRBJ1-3 for the parts outside the CDR3, the full variable domain is KAGVTQTPRYLIKTRGQQVTLSCSPISGHRSVSWYQQTPGQGLQFLFEYFSETQRNKGNFPGRFSGRQFSNSRSEMNVSTLELGDSALYLCASSQDGLGSSGNTIYFGEGSWLTVV.

This chain connects TRBV5-4 to TRBJ2-1; D gene ambiguous. Germline V gene data show CDR1 as SGHNT and CDR2 as YYREEE (reference sequence). Trimming stripped 1 base from V and 6 bases from J, with 29 bases between. The CDR3 loop spans 20 amino acids. CDR3 DNA: TGTGCCAGCAGCTTGTTTAAGGGCGGCATTGGCACAGAAAAACTCAATGAGCAGTTCTTC. Translating gives CASSLFKGGIGTEKLNEQFF.

The genes are TRBV7-6 and TRBJ1-6, with D tentatively TRBD1 (5 bases). V dropped 5 bases and J dropped 17 bases, with 25 bases sitting between them. Per the germline V gene, CDR1 is SGHVS and CDR2 is FNYEAQ. The CDR3 totals 15 residues. DNA for the CDR3: TGTGCCAGCAGCCGGACGGGACTAGCGGGCTCACAGGTCCACTTT. Its translation: CASSRTGLAGSQVHF.

A note on this clonotype: Sequence at one end of the junction differs from germline and may be a read error. The CDR3 DNA sequence: TGTGCCAGCAGCCCTGCTGGACAGTGGTTTCGTGGCTACATTTTT. This sequence encodes CASSPAGQWFRGYIF. J is TRBJ2-2 and V is TRBV7-2, with D possibly TRBD1 on 6 matching bases. From germline, CDR1 is SGHTA and CDR2 FQGNSA. This CDR3 region has 15 residues.

In the case of this clonotype: The junction does not match germline at one end; this may be a read error. The chain joins TRBV5-1 to TRBJ2-2; tentatively, D is TRBD2 (6 bases). Germline V gives CDR1 SGHRS, CDR2 YFSETQ. The CDR3 has 15 residues. CDR3: CASSVQGGINGELFF. The CDR3 coding sequence is TGTGCCAGCAGCGTGCAGGGAGGCATTAACGGGGAGCTGTTTTTT.

This clonotype was recorded many times. The chain joins TRBV7-3 to TRBJ1-1; weak D call: TRBD1 (6 bases). V dropped 5 bases and J dropped 4 bases, with 17 bases sitting between them. The CDR3 has 15 residues. Germline loops: CDR1 SGHTA, CDR2 FQGTGA. The CDR3 loop is CASSPGTLTATEAFF. The DNA of the CDR3 is TGTGCCAGCAGCCCAGGGACACTCACAGCCACTGAAGCTTTCTTT.

A word on this clonotype: One end of the junction fails to match germline, which may point to a read error. CDR3 amino acids: CSAPAGAISPSIF. CDR3 bases: TGCAGTGCTCCGGCCGGTGCAATCAGCCCCAGCATCTTT. V is TRBV29-1 and J is TRBJ1-5, with unresolved D. CDR1 is SQVTM and CDR2 is ANQGSEA in the germline V gene. This CDR3 is built from 13 residues.

In regard to this clonotype: No conserved phenylalanine or tryptophan ends this CDR3, so it is likely a read error. The limits of the CDR3 on the DNA are not certain, so only TCRdb's listed CDR3 is given. The V gene is TRBV7-2, the J gene TRBJ2-5; the table's D call, TRBD1, was not checked against the DNA. The CDR3 spans 13 residues, counting both ends. The V gene's germline CDR1 is SGHTA and CDR2 FQGNSA. CDR3 amino acids: CASSLGGRGTYEH.

In this sample, this clonotype turned up many times. The V call is TRBV15, the J call TRBJ1-2, with D perhaps matching TRBD1 (6 bases). From germline, CDR1 is LNHNV and CDR2 YYDKDF (reference sequence). CDR3 size: 16 residues. With 2 bases removed from V and 3 bases from J, the gap between germline ends came to 16 bases. CDR3 protein: CATSRPQGGRDYGYTF. DNA for the CDR3: TGTGCCACCAGCAGACCTCAAGGGGGGCGGGACTATGGCTACACCTTC. Variable domain in full (rest from reference TRBV15 and TRBJ1-2): DAMVIQNPRYQVTQFGKPVTLSCSQTLNHNVMYWYQQKSSQAPKLLFHYYDKDFNNEADTPDNFQSRRPNTSFCFLDIRSPGLGDTAMYLCATSRPQGGRDYGYTFGSGTRLTVV.

The gene calls are TRBV7-7 and TRBJ1-1; tentatively, D is TRBD1 (5 bases). Germline-derived CDR1 and CDR2 are SSHAT and FNYEAQ (reference sequence). The CDR3 runs 14 residues. CDR3 sequence: CFSSLVQGNTEAFF. CDR3 coding DNA: TGTTTCAGCAGCTTAGTTCAGGGGAACACTGAAGCTTTCTTT.

This chain connects TRBV10-3 to TRBJ1-4; 7 bases are a match to TRBD1. Trimming at V came to 0 bases and at J to 8 bases, leaving 3 bases not matched to a gene. Germline V lookup: CDR1 ENHRY, CDR2 SYGVKD. There are 14 residues in the CDR3. The CDR3 here is CAISESTGEEKLFF. In DNA, the CDR3 is TGTGCCATCAGTGAGTCCACAGGGGAGGAAAAACTGTTTTTT.

This clonotype has only a few counts. This may come from a read error, since a much larger clone is one base off. The chain carries TRBV7-2 and TRBJ1-2; D gene uncertain. CDR3 length: 14 amino acids. The V gene's germline CDR1 is SGHTA and CDR2 FQGNSA. V was pared by 0 bases and J by 3 bases, with 8 bases between. The DNA of the CDR3 is TGTGCCAGCAGCTTAGCTCAGGTGGACTATGGCTACACCTTC. Its protein is CASSLAQVDYGYTF. The whole variable domain, remainder taken from reference TRBV7-2 and TRBJ1-2, is GAGVSQSPSNKVTEKGKDVELRCDPISGHTALYWYRQSLGQGLEFLIYFQGNSAPDKSGLPSDRFSAERTGGSVSTLTIQRTQQEDSAVYLCASSLAQVDYGYTFGSGTRLTVV.

This clonotype was counted ten times or more. This sequence joins TRBV2 and TRBJ2-2; 7 positions match TRBD1. Unmatched junction bases numbered 9, after V lost 5 bases and J lost 6 bases. Germline-derived CDR1 and CDR2 are SNHLY and FYNNEI. The CDR3 is made up of 15 amino acids. CDR3: CASSSRGTGSGELFF. The CDR3 coding sequence is TGTGCCAGCAGTAGCAGGGGGACGGGGTCCGGGGAGCTGTTTTTT. The full variable domain, its missing parts supplied by reference TRBV2 and TRBJ2-2, is EPEVTQTPSHQVTQMGQEVILRCVPISNHLYFYWYRQILGQKVEFLVSFYNNEISEKSEIFDDQFSVERPDGSNFTLKIRSTKLEDSAMYFCASSSRGTGSGELFFGEGSRLTVL.

As to this clonotype: The conserved phenylalanine or tryptophan normally closing the CDR3 is absent here, so this likely arose from a read error. No DNA is shown, since the ends of the CDR3 on it are uncertain; the CDR3 is the one TCRdb lists. V is TRBV2 and J is TRBJ1-6; the tabulated D call, TRBD1, remains unverified against the DNA. Germline values: CDR1 SNHLY, CDR2 FYNNEI. The CDR3 length is 15 residues, termini included. This CDR3 reads CASSEKGGAEALFGQ.

This clonotype was recorded many times. With a much larger clone just one base away, this may be a read error. The chain has TRBV19 and TRBJ2-7; tentatively, D is TRBD1 (5 bases). The germline V gene has CDR1 LNHDA and CDR2 SQIVND (reference sequence). This CDR3 has 15 residues. The DNA for the CDR3 is TGTGCCAATAGTACGTCTGCCAGGGCGGCCTACGAGCAGTACTTC. Its protein is CANSTSARAAYEQYF.